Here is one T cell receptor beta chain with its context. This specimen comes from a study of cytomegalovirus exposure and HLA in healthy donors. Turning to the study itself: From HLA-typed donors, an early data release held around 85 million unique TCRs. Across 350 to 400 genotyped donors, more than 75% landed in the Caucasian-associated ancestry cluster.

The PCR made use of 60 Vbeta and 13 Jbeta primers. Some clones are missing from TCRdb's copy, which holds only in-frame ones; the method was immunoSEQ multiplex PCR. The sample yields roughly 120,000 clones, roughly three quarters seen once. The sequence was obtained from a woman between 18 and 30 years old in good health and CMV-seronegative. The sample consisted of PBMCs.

The CDR3 DNA reads TGTGCCAGCAGTTTTGGAGGGAACTATGGCTACACCTTC. This encodes CASSFGGNYGYTF. V gene TRBV28 combines with J gene TRBJ1-2, with D uncertain. Germline V CDR1 and CDR2: MDHEN, SYDVKM. The CDR3 loop spans 13 amino acids. V was pared by 3 bases and J by 2 bases, with 7 bases between.